This T cell receptor beta chain was documented in a study of shared clonotypes between healthy human individuals. Overall study findings and caveats: Sharing across a handful of donors was seen in 4% to 5% of naive CD4 clonotypes. Naive subsets, compared against memory subsets, generally had larger estimated richness values.

The assay ran at deep level. Profiling relied on immunoSEQ multiplex PCR, and the TCRdb table lists in-frame clones only, not all of them. The sample has hundreds of thousands of clones; 74% are singletons. About this clone itself: Its antigen is not identified.

This CDR3 is built from 14 residues. Trimming cost V 8 bases and J 6 bases, with 17 bases left between them. Germline V gives CDR1 SEHNR, CDR2 FQNEAQ (reference sequence). The source is a woman aged 25-40 years in good health. J is TRBJ2-1 and V is TRBV7-9; tentative D call: TRBD2 (5 bases). Sequenced material: memory CD4+ T cells sorted from blood. Subset given: CD45RA-negative fraction. CDR3 DNA sequence: TGTGCCAGCGCCCAAAGGACTGCCGGCAATGAGCAGTTCTTC. Encoded protein: CASAQRTAGNEQFF.